This T cell receptor beta chain was identified during a study of shared clonotypes between healthy human individuals. The wider study: Donor ages ranged 18 to 49 years: a couple of women, a few men.

Every immunoSEQ plate was one replicate of a subset's evenly spread DNA. This table comes from immunoSEQ multiplex PCR, and its TCRdb copy is limited to in-frame clones, with some not included. The repertoire includes approximately 2.5 million clones, over 85% of them detected once, and 0.36% sits in the top ten. Between the trimmed V and J ends, which lost 2 bases and 5 bases, there was a span of 12 bases. Germline CDR1 KGHSH, CDR2 LQKENI. The CDR3 is 14 amino acids. In the case of this clone: Its antigen is as yet unknown.

General study findings and limits: Larger estimated richness was generally seen in naive subsets than in memory subsets. A few donors held approximately 5% of naive CD4 clonotypes in common.

The receptor's source is a man between 18 and 29 years old in good health. Some clones in this sample may be carry-over from other donors' samples. Sequenced input: naive CD4+ T cells from PBMCs. The subset is: CD45RA+ positively selected. The genes are TRBV18 and TRBJ1-2; perhaps TRBD1 as D (5 bases). The CDR3 DNA sequence: TGTGCCAGCTCACCAAAGGCCCCAGGGTATGGCTACACCTTC. It translates to CASSPKAPGYGYTF.